Below are 14 T cell receptor beta chains sequenced from a single sample in a study of T cell responses to AZD1222 COVID-19 vaccine. Method: immunoSEQ multiplex PCR; TCRdb's copy keeps in-frame clones and lacks some. Altogether about 75,000 clones are present, approximately 89% being singletons, with the ten largest covering 9% to 10%. The sample consisted of peripheral blood, taken 28 days after the second dose of the MenACWY control vaccine. Receptors were obtained from an adult who received the MenACWY meningococcal vaccine as a control.

This chain links TRBV9 with TRBJ2-2; TRBD2 aligns across 8 bases. The V segment lost 0 bases and the J segment 8 bases; nucleotides outside the gene matches: 3. This CDR3 has 14 amino acids. From germline, CDR1 is SGDLS and CDR2 YYNGEE. In nucleotides, the CDR3 is TGTGCCAGCAGCGTAGTGGCTAGCGGGGGGGAGCTGTTTTTT. Its translation is CASSVVASGGELFF.

V and J are TRBV28 and TRBJ1-1, with D possibly matching TRBD1 (6 bases). The V gene lost 3 bases and the J gene lost 7 bases, with 9 bases spanning the gap. Germline lookup yields CDR1 MDHEN and CDR2 SYDVKM. This CDR3 spans 12 amino acids. The CDR3 reads CASSLGADEAFF. CDR3 nucleotide sequence: TGTGCCAGCAGTTTGGGGGCAGATGAAGCTTTCTTT.

The gene calls are TRBV2 and TRBJ1-6; possible D gene TRBD1, 6 bases. V lost 6 bases to trimming and J lost 8 bases, with 14 bases between them. Per the germline V gene, CDR1 is SNHLY and CDR2 is FYNNEI. The CDR3 has 14 amino acids. The CDR3 region is CASRVDSGYSPLHF. The DNA of the CDR3 is TGTGCCAGCAGGGTGGACAGCGGTTATTCACCCCTCCACTTT.

This clone came up once. The rearrangement joins TRBV30 to TRBJ2-7; D remains ambiguous. Germline CDR1 is GTSNPN and CDR2 is SVGIG (reference sequence). The V gene lost 3 bases and the J gene lost 0 bases, with 12 bases spanning the gap. CDR3 length: 14 amino acids. CDR3 DNA sequence: TGTGCCTGGAGACCTGGCAGACCCTCCTACGAGCAGTACTTC. Encoded protein: CAWRPGRPSYEQYF.

This rearrangement joins TRBV6-5 to TRBJ2-3, with D possibly TRBD2 on 6 matching bases. V lost 2 bases and J lost 4, with 13 bases in between. From germline, CDR1 is MNHEY and CDR2 SVGAGI. The CDR3 is made up of 15 amino acids. The CDR3 DNA follows: TGTGCCAGCAGTTACGGTGCGGGGCCTGCAGATACGCAGTATTTT. Its protein product is CASSYGAGPADTQYF.

The rearrangement links TRBV6-5 to TRBJ1-2; no definite D call. V lost 8 bases to trimming and J lost 0 bases, with 13 bases between them. The CDR3 contains 14 residues. Germline CDR1 and CDR2: MNHEY and SVGAGI. CDR3 sequence reads: CASSWLVANYGYTF. CDR3 bases: TGTGCCAGCTCGTGGCTGGTAGCTAACTATGGCTACACCTTC.

The CDR3 DNA reads TGTGCCAGCAGCCAACAGGACAGGGAACTGTTTTTT. Its translation is CASSQQDRELFF. This sequence joins TRBV3-1 (or the pseudogene TRBV3-2) and TRBJ1-4; 8 positions agree with TRBD1. Germline-derived CDR1 and CDR2 are LGHDT and YNNKEL (reference sequence). The V segment lost 2 bases and the J segment 12 bases; nucleotides outside the gene matches: 2. This CDR3 has 12 amino acids.

This clone has only one observation. CDR3 region: CASSSRLVEGNTIYF. The CDR3 nucleotides are TGTGCCAGCAGCTCCCGGTTAGTGGAAGGAAACACCATATATTTT. The V call is TRBV7-2, the J call TRBJ1-3, with D unresolved. This CDR3 has 15 residues. With 4 bases removed from V and 4 bases from J, the gap between germline ends came to 14 bases. Germline assignment: CDR1 SGHTA and CDR2 FQGNSA.

V and J are TRBV28 and TRBJ2-5; 9 nucleotides align to TRBD1. J gave up 6 bases and V 6 bases, and 11 bases lay outside the gene matches. CDR3 length: 15 amino acids. Germline-derived CDR1 and CDR2 are MDHEN and SYDVKM. The CDR3 DNA is TGTGCCAGCAGCTCCGGACAGGGGTGGGTGAAGACCCAGTACTTC. Its translation is CASSSGQGWVKTQYF.

The V gene is TRBV5-1, the J gene TRBJ1-5; D is unresolved. The CDR3 contains 14 residues. The V and J ends lost 3 bases and 3 bases respectively, with 10 bases between them. CDR1 and CDR2 (germline): SGHRS, YFSETQ. The CDR3 sequence: CASSSLGDNQPQHF. CDR3 DNA sequence: TGCGCCAGCAGCTCCCTAGGTGACAATCAGCCCCAGCATTTT.

The J gene is TRBJ2-3, the V gene TRBV7-2, with a weak D call TRBD2 (6 bases). CDR3 length: 13 residues. The V end lost 4 bases, the J end lost 10 bases, and 15 bases lay between the germline ends. Germline V CDR1 and CDR2: SGHTA, FQGNSA. CDR3 in amino acids: CASSSQGLPAQYF. The DNA for the CDR3 is TGTGCCAGCAGCTCCCAGGGACTCCCTGCGCAGTATTTT.

The genes are TRBV7-8 and TRBJ1-1; tentative D call: TRBD1 (6 bases). V lost 4 bases to trimming and J lost 5 bases, with 11 bases between them. The CDR3 length is 13 residues. Germline values: CDR1 SGHVS, CDR2 FQNEAQ. Here the CDR3 reads CASSSRGWTEAFF. The DNA of the CDR3 is TGTGCCAGCAGCTCCAGGGGTTGGACTGAAGCTTTCTTT.

The rearrangement uses TRBV6-5 and TRBJ2-7, with D uncertain. CDR3 size: 13 residues. CDR1 is MNHEY and CDR2 is SVGAGI in the germline V gene. Trimming pared 2 bases from V and 1 base from J, leaving 6 bases between. The DNA of the CDR3 is TGTGCCAGCAGTTACAGGCGGTCCTACGAGCAGTACTTC. This sequence encodes CASSYRRSYEQYF.

The chain is built from TRBV4-1 and TRBJ1-4, with 12 positions matching TRBD1. The germline V gene encodes CDR1 MGHRA and CDR2 YSYEKL. The V gene end was trimmed by 0 bases and the J gene end by 8 bases; junction bases not matched to a gene: 7. The CDR3 is 17 amino acids. The CDR3 coding sequence is TGCGCCAGCAGCCAAGATGAACGGGACAGGGGGCACGAAAAACTGTTTTTT. Amino acids: CASSQDERDRGHEKLFF.